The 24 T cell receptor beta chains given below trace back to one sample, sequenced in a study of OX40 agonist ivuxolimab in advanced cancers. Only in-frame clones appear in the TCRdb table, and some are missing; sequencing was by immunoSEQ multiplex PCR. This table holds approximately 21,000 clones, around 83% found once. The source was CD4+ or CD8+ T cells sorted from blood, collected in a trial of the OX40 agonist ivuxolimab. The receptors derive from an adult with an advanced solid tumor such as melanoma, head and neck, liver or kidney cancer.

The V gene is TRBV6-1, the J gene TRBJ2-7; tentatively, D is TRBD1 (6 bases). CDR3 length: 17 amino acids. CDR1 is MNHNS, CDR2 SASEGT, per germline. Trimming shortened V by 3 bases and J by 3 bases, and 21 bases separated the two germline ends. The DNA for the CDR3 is TGTGCCAGCAGTGACGAGGGACGGGACGGACAGAACTACGAGCAGTACTTC. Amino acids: CASSDEGRDGQNYEQYF.

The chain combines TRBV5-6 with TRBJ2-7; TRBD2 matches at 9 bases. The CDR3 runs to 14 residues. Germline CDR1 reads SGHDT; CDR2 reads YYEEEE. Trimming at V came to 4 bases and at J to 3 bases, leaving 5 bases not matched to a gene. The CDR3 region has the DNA TGTGCCAGCAGCCCCGGACTAGCGAGCTACGAGCAGTACTTC. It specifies CASSPGLASYEQYF.

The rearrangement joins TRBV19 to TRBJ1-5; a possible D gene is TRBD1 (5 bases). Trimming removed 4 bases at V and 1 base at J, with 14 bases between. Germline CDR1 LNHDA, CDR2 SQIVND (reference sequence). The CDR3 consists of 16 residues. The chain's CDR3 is CASSTLTTESNQPQHF. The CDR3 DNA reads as TGTGCCAGTAGTACGTTGACGACAGAGAGCAATCAGCCCCAGCATTTT.

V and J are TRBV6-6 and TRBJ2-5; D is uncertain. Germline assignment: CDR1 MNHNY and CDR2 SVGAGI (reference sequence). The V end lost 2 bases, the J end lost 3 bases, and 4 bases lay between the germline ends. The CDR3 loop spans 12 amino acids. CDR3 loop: CASSYQKETQYF. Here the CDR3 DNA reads TGTGCCAGCAGTTACCAAAAAGAGACCCAGTACTTC.

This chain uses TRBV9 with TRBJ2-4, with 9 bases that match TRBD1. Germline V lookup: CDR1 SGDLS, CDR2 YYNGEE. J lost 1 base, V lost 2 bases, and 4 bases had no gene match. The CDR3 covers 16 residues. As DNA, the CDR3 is TGTGCCAGCAGCGTGGGGACAGGGATGGCCAAAAACATTCAGTACTTC. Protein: CASSVGTGMAKNIQYF.

The chain's CDR3 is CASTGLASSYNEQFF. As DNA, the CDR3 is TGTGCCAGCACGGGTCTAGCGTCCTCCTACAATGAGCAGTTCTTC. The rearrangement joins TRBV28 to TRBJ2-1, with TRBD2 as a possible D gene (6 bases). The CDR3 totals 15 residues. Trimming stripped 7 bases from V and 0 bases from J, with 13 bases between. Germline V gene data show CDR1 as MDHEN and CDR2 as SYDVKM.

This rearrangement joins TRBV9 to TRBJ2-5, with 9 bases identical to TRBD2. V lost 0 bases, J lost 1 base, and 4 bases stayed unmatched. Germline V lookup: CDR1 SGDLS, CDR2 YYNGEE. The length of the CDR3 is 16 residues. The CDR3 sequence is CASSVGLAELQETQYF. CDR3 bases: TGTGCCAGCAGCGTAGGACTAGCGGAGCTCCAAGAGACCCAGTACTTC.

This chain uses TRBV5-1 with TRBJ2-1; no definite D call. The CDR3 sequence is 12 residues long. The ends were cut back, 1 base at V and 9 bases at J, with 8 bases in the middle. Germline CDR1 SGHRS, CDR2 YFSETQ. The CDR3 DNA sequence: TGCGCCAGCAGCTTGACCCGTGGTGAGCAGTTCTTC. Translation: CASSLTRGEQFF.

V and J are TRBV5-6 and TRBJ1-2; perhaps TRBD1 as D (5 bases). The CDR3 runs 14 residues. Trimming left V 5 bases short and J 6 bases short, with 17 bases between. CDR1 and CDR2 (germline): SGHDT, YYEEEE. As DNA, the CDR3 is TGTGCCAGCAGTTTTGACCAGGGCTACAATGGCTACACCTTC. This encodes CASSFDQGYNGYTF.

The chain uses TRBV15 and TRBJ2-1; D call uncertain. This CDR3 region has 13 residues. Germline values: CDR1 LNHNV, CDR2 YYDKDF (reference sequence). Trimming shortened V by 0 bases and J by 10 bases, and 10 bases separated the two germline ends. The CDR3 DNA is TGTGCCACCAGCAGAGATCGAGCGTGGGAGCAGTTCTTC. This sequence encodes CATSRDRAWEQFF.

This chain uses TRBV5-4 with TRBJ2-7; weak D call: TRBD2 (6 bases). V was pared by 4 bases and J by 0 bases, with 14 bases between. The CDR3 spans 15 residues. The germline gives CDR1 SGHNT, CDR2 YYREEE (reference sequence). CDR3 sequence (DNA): TGTGCCAGCAGCCAAGATCGGGGGAGCTCCTACGAGCAGTACTTC. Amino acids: CASSQDRGSSYEQYF.

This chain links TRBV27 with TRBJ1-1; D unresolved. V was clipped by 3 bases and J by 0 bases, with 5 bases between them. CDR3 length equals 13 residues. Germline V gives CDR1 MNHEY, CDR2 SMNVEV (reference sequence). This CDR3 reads CASSLVLNTEAFF. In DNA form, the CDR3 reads TGTGCCAGCAGTTTGGTACTGAACACTGAAGCTTTCTTT.

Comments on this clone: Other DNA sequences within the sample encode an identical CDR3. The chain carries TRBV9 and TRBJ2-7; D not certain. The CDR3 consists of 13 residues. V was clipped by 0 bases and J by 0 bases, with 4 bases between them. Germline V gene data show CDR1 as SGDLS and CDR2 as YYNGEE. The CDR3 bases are TGTGCCAGCAGCGTAGGAAGCTCCTACGAGCAGTACTTC. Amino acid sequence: CASSVGSSYEQYF. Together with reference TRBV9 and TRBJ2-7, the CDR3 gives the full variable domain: DSGVTQTPKHLITATGQRVTLRCSPRSGDLSVYWYQQSLDQGLQFLIQYYNGEERAKGNILERFSAQQFPDLHSELNLSSLELGDSALYFCASSVGSSYEQYFGPGTRLTVT.

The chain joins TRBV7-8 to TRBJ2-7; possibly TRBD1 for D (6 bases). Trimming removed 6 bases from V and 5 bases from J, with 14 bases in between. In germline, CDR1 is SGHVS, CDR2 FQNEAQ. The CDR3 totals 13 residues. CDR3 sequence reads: CASRKVGGHEQYF. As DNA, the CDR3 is TGTGCCAGCAGAAAGGTAGGGGGACACGAGCAGTACTTC.

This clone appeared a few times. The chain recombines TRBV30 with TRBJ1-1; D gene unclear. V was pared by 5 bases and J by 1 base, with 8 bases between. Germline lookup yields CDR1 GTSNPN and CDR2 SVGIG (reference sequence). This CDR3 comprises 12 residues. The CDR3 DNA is TGTGCCTGGGTAGATTGGAACACTGAAGCTTTCTTT. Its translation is CAWVDWNTEAFF.

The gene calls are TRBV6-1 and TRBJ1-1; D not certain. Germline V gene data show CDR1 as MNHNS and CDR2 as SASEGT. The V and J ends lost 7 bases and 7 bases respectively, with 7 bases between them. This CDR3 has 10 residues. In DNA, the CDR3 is TGTGCCAGCATGGGGAGTGAAGCTTTCTTT. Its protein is CASMGSEAFF.

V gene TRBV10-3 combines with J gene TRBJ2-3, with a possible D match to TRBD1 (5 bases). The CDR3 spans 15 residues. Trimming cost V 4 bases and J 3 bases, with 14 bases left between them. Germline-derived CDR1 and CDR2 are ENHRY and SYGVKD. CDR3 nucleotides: TGTGCCATCAGTGCAAGGGGAAGATTGACAGATACGCAGTATTTT. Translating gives CAISARGRLTDTQYF.

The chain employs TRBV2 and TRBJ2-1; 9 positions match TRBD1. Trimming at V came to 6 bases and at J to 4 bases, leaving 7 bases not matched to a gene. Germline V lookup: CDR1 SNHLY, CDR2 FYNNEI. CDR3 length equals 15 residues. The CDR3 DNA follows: TGTGCCAGCAGGGAGGGACAGGGAAGATACAATGAGCAGTTCTTC. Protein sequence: CASREGQGRYNEQFF.

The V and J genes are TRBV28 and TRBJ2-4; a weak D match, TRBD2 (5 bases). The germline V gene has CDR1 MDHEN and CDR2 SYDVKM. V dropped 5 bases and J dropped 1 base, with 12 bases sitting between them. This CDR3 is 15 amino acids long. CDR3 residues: CASSGNRRAKNIQYF. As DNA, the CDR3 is TGTGCCAGCAGTGGGAACCGGAGGGCCAAAAACATTCAGTACTTC.

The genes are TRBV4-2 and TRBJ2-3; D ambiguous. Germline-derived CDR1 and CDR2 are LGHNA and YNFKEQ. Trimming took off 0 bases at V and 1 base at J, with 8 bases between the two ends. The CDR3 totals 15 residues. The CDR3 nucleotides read TGTGCCAGCAGCCAAGATTCGGACGGCACAGATACGCAGTATTTT. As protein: CASSQDSDGTDTQYF.

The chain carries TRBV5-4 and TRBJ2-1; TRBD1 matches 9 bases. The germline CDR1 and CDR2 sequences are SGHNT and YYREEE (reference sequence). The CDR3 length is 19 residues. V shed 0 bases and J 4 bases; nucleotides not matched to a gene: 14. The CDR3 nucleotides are TGTGCCAGCAGCTTGGAGGGGAGGTCGGACAGGGGTGGGTACAATGAGCAGTTCTTC. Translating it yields CASSLEGRSDRGGYNEQFF.

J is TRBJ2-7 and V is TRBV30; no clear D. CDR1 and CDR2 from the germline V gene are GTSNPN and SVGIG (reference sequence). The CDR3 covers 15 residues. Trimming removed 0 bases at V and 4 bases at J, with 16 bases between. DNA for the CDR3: TGTGCCTGGAGTGTACCCGGCAGTCCAGAATACGAGCAGTACTTC. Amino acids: CAWSVPGSPEYEQYF.

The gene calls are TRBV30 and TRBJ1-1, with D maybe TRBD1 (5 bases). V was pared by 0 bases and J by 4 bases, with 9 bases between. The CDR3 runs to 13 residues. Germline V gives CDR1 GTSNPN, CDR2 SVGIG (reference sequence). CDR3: CAWSVLRGTEAFF. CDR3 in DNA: TGTGCCTGGAGTGTCCTAAGGGGCACTGAAGCTTTCTTT.

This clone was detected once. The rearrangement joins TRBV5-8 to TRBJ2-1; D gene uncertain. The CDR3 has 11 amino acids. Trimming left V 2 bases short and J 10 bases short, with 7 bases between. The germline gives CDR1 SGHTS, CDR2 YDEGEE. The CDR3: CASSFSWEQFF. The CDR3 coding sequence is TGTGCCAGCAGCTTCTCATGGGAGCAGTTCTTC.